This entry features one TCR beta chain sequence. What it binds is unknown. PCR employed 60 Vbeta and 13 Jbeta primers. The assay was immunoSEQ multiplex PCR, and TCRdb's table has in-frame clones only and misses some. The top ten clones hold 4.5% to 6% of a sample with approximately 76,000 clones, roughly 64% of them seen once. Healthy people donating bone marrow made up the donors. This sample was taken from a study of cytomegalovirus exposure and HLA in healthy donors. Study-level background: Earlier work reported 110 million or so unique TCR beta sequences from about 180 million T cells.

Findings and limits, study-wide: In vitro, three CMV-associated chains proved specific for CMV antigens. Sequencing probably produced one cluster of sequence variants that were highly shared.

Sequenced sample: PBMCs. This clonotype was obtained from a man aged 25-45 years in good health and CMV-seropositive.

The chain's CDR3 is CASSRDRVATNEKLFF. Here the CDR3 DNA reads TGTGCCAGCAGCCGGGACAGGGTGGCAACTAATGAAAAACTGTTTTTT. The J gene is TRBJ1-4, the V gene TRBV7-9, with 9 bases lining up with TRBD1. In germline, CDR1 is SEHNR, CDR2 FQNEAQ (reference sequence). Germline trimming cut 5 bases from V and 0 bases from J; bases unmatched to any gene: 4. The CDR3 length is 16 residues.